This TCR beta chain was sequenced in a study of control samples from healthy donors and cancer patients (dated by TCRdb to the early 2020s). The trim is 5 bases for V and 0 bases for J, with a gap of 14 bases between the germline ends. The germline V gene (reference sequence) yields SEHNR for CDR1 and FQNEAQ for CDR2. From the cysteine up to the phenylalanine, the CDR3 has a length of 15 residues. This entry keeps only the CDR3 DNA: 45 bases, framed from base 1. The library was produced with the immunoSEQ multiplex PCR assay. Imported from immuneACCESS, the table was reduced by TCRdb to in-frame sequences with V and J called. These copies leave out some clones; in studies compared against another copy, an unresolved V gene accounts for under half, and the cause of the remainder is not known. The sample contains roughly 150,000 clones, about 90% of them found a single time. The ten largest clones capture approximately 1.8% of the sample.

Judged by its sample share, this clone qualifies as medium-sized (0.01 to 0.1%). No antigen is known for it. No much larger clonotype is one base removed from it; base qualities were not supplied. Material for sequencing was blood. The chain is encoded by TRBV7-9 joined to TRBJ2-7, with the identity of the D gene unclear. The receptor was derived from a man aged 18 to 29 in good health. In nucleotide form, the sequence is TGTGCCAGCAGCCACAGCCCATCCGCCTCCTACGAGCAGTACTTC. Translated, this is CASSHSPSASYEQYF.